The 19 T cell receptor beta chains listed next were all sequenced from one sample in a study of cytomegalovirus exposure and HLA in healthy donors. 60 Vbeta and 13 Jbeta primers were used in PCR. Using immunoSEQ multiplex PCR, the repertoire was profiled, and TCRdb retains in-frame clones only, with some absent. The sample holds tens of thousands of clones, about four fifths seen once. Sequences were obtained from PBMCs. These receptors were collected from a woman between 18 and 29 years old in good health and CMV-seropositive.

The CDR3 region is CASSEEASGRVLKEQYF. Here the CDR3 DNA reads TGTGCCAGCAGTGAAGAGGCTAGCGGGAGGGTCTTAAAGGAGCAGTACTTC. V and J are TRBV2 and TRBJ2-7, with 12 nucleotides matching TRBD2. This CDR3 comprises 17 residues. The V segment lost 1 base and the J segment 7 bases; nucleotides outside the gene matches: 11. CDR1 and CDR2 (germline): SNHLY, FYNNEI.

The chain combines TRBV5-1 with TRBJ2-1; D remains ambiguous. The CDR3 runs 15 residues. Between the trimmed V and J ends, which lost 2 bases and 0 bases, there was a span of 9 bases. Germline CDR1 reads SGHRS; CDR2 reads YFSETQ. CDR3 amino acids: CASSFVSSSYNEQFF. The CDR3 bases are TGCGCCAGCAGCTTCGTGTCGAGCTCCTACAATGAGCAGTTCTTC.

The chain has TRBV4-1 and TRBJ2-5; 7 bases line up with TRBD1. Germline CDR1 is MGHRA and CDR2 is YSYEKL. Unmatched junction bases numbered 7, after V lost 1 base and J lost 2 bases. The CDR3 length is 16 residues. The CDR3 coding sequence is TGCGCCAGCAGCCAAGTAGAGGGGGCGTGGCAAGAGACCCAGTACTTC. Its translation is CASSQVEGAWQETQYF.

V usage is TRBV6-6 and J usage is TRBJ2-5, with a possible D match to TRBD1 (6 bases). The CDR3 has 15 amino acids. Germline CDR1 is MNHNY and CDR2 is SVGAGI (reference sequence). V gave up 5 bases and J gave up 5 bases, with 18 bases separating them. CDR3 amino acids: CASSKPQTGLETQYF. The CDR3 DNA reads TGTGCCAGCAGTAAACCCCAAACAGGGTTGGAGACCCAGTACTTC.

This clone has only a few counts. The chain combines TRBV7-3 with TRBJ2-1; D is possibly TRBD1 (6 bases). Germline V gene sequence: CDR1 SGHTA, CDR2 FQGTGA. CDR3 length: 12 residues. V was clipped by 4 bases and J by 9 bases, with 10 bases between them. The CDR3 here is CASSSQGGEQFF. DNA for the CDR3: TGTGCCAGCAGCTCACAGGGTGGTGAGCAGTTCTTC.

The chain is built from TRBV10-3 and TRBJ2-1, with TRBD2 matching over 7 bases. Looked up from germline, CDR1 is ENHRY and CDR2 is SYGVKD. CDR3 length: 14 residues. Unmatched junction bases numbered 9, after V lost 10 bases and J lost 3 bases. The CDR3 is CATGPGTNYNEQFF. DNA of the CDR3: TGTGCCACCGGCCCCGGGACTAACTACAATGAGCAGTTCTTC.

This clone has just a few counts. The chain links TRBV18 to TRBJ2-3, with 7 bases matching TRBD1. The trim removed 0 bases at V and 0 bases at J, leaving 12 bases unmatched. This CDR3 contains 19 residues. The germline V gene encodes CDR1 KGHSH and CDR2 LQKENI. The chain's CDR3 is CASSPPGSLLGQSTDTQYF. The CDR3 nucleotides are TGTGCCAGCTCACCACCGGGTAGTTTGCTGGGACAGAGCACAGATACGCAGTATTTT.

This clone was observed a handful of times. The J gene is TRBJ1-1, the V gene TRBV5-1, with 7 bases that match TRBD1. V trimming: 4 bases; J trimming: 6 bases; junction bases outside the gene matches: 12. Germline assignment: CDR1 SGHRS and CDR2 YFSETQ. There are 15 residues in the CDR3. As DNA, the CDR3 is TGCGCCAGCAGCGGATCGGGACAGTCTATCGCTGAAGCTTTCTTT. As protein: CASSGSGQSIAEAFF.

The chain couples TRBV27 to TRBJ2-2; D might be TRBD1 (6 bases). Germline V CDR1 and CDR2: MNHEY, SMNVEV (reference sequence). This CDR3 is built from 13 residues. V was trimmed by 6 bases and J by 6 bases, leaving 11 bases between them. The CDR3 DNA sequence: TGTGCCAGCAGACAAACAGGGTCCGGGGAGCTGTTTTTT. Its translation: CASRQTGSGELFF.

In its sample, this clone was seen once. This rearrangement joins TRBV4-1 to TRBJ2-6; D is possibly TRBD1 (5 bases). V lost 3 bases and J lost 1, with 19 bases in between. CDR3 length: 19 amino acids. CDR1 and CDR2 from the germline V gene are MGHRA and YSYEKL. The CDR3 coding sequence is TGCGCCAGCAGCCAGGCAGGGTACCCATATCGTTCTGGGGCCAACGTCCTGACTTTC. This translates into CASSQAGYPYRSGANVLTF.

The chain links TRBV7-8 to TRBJ1-6; D is perhaps TRBD1 (5 bases). CDR1 is SGHVS and CDR2 is FQNEAQ in the germline V gene. The length of the CDR3 is 17 residues. Trimming took 1 base from V and 2 from J, leaving 12 bases between them. CDR3: CASSLEVAGPYNSPLHF. CDR3 bases: TGTGCCAGCAGCTTAGAAGTAGCGGGGCCCTATAATTCACCCCTCCACTTT. Supplemented by reference TRBV7-8 and TRBJ1-6, the full variable domain reads GAGVSQSPRYKVAKRGQDVALRCDPISGHVSLFWYQQALGQGPEFLTYFQNEAQLDKSGLPSDRFFAERPEGSVSTLKIQRTQQEDSAVYLCASSLEVAGPYNSPLHFGNGTRLTVT.

V is TRBV7-9 and J is TRBJ1-2; the D gene is possibly TRBD1 (5 bases). The CDR3 is 17 residues long. Germline values: CDR1 SEHNR, CDR2 FQNEAQ (reference sequence). The V end lost 5 bases, the J end lost 3 bases, and 22 bases lay between the germline ends. DNA for the CDR3: TGTGCCAGCAGCCAGTTACCCTCTGACAGCCCAGACTATGGCTACACCTTC. Protein product: CASSQLPSDSPDYGYTF.

The chain has TRBV27 and TRBJ1-4; maybe TRBD1 (6 bases). Trimming removed 5 bases at V and 5 bases at J, with 15 bases between. The CDR3 extends over 15 amino acids. Germline CDR1 and CDR2: MNHEY and SMNVEV (reference sequence). CDR3 loop: CASSARQAPNEKLFF. The CDR3 DNA follows: TGTGCCAGCAGTGCAAGACAGGCCCCAAATGAAAAACTGTTTTTT.

This chain links TRBV9 with TRBJ1-1, with TRBD1 identical over 9 bases. J was trimmed by 6 bases and V by 5 bases; bases with no gene match: 5. Germline values: CDR1 SGDLS, CDR2 YYNGEE. There are 13 residues in the CDR3. For the CDR3, the DNA is TGTGCCAGCAGAGGACAGGGGAGCTCTGAAGCTTTCTTT. As protein: CASRGQGSSEAFF.

The rearrangement joins TRBV13 to TRBJ2-4, with 7 nucleotides matching TRBD2. Germline V gene data show CDR1 as PRHDT and CDR2 as FYEKMQ (reference sequence). After removal of 1 base from V and 7 bases from J, the junction contained 4 bases not matched to a gene. This CDR3 is 14 amino acids long. CDR3 region: CASSLAGGGNIQYF. The CDR3 nucleotides are TGTGCCAGCAGCTTAGCGGGAGGCGGTAACATTCAGTACTTC.

The gene calls are TRBV30 and TRBJ2-7, with D hard to call. The germline V and J ends were trimmed by 0 bases and 3 bases, with 6 bases remaining between them. Germline V gene sequence: CDR1 GTSNPN, CDR2 SVGIG (reference sequence). The CDR3 contains 12 residues. CDR3 in amino acids: CAWSVGLYEQYF. CDR3 nucleotides: TGTGCCTGGAGTGTGGGCCTCTACGAGCAGTACTTC.

This clone has only a few counts. This sequence joins TRBV7-8 and TRBJ1-4, with D unclear. The CDR3 covers 17 residues. CDR1 is SGHVS and CDR2 is FQNEAQ in the germline V gene. Trimming cost V 0 bases and J 5 bases, with 16 bases left between them. The CDR3 region has the DNA TGTGCCAGCAGCTTAGCGGCCCTAAATGGGCCGAATGAAAAACTGTTTTTT. Translated: CASSLAALNGPNEKLFF.

This clone has just one count. V usage is TRBV28 and J usage is TRBJ2-7; 8 nucleotides agree with TRBD2. Germline CDR1 reads MDHEN; CDR2 reads SYDVKM. The CDR3 totals 13 residues. The ends lost 6 bases at V and 0 bases at J; junction bases unmatched: 1. The CDR3: CASRLAASYEQYF. CDR3 sequence (DNA): TGTGCCAGCAGACTAGCGGCCTCCTACGAGCAGTACTTC. The whole variable domain, remainder taken from reference TRBV28 and TRBJ2-7, is DVKVTQSSRYLVKRTGEKVFLECVQDMDHENMFWYRQDPGLGLRLIYFSYDVKMKEKGDIPEGYSVSREKKERFSLILESASTNQTSMYLCASRLAASYEQYFGPGTRLTVT.

The count of this clone is one. The V and J genes are TRBV27 and TRBJ1-2; a possible D gene is TRBD1 (6 bases). The V and J ends lost 0 bases and 4 bases respectively, with 6 bases between them. CDR1 and CDR2 from the germline V gene are MNHEY and SMNVEV (reference sequence). The CDR3 is made up of 13 amino acids. The CDR3, as DNA: TGTGCCAGCAGTTTATCAGGGGGCTATGGCTACACCTTC. Translated: CASSLSGGYGYTF.